This T cell receptor beta chain stems from a study of cytomegalovirus exposure and HLA in healthy donors. The study's findings and limits: A highly shared variant cluster was judged a likely technical artifact. In a later analysis, specific HLA alleles were associated with some 16,000 TCR beta sequences at a 0.05 false discovery rate. The CMV antigen specificity of a few CMV-associated chains was confirmed through in vitro analysis. The classifier reportedly diagnosed cytomegalovirus status with high sensitivity and specificity.

Remarks on this clone: Its antigen remains unidentified.

PCR employed 60 Vbeta and 13 Jbeta primers. TCRdb's copy holds only in-frame clones and misses some; the assay was immunoSEQ multiplex PCR. This table has some 250,000 clones, roughly 80% appearing once. Germline lookup yields CDR1 LNHDA and CDR2 SQIVND (reference sequence). This CDR3 has 15 amino acids. V lost 7 bases to trimming and J lost 6 bases, with 19 bases between them. V usage is TRBV19 and J usage is TRBJ1-5; TRBD1 might be the D (5 bases). Sequences were obtained from PBMCs. The origin of this receptor is a middle-aged woman in good health and CMV-seropositive. The CDR3 here is CASTPGGLGTQPQHF. The CDR3 coding sequence is TGTGCCAGTACCCCGGGAGGCTTAGGGACTCAGCCCCAGCATTTT.